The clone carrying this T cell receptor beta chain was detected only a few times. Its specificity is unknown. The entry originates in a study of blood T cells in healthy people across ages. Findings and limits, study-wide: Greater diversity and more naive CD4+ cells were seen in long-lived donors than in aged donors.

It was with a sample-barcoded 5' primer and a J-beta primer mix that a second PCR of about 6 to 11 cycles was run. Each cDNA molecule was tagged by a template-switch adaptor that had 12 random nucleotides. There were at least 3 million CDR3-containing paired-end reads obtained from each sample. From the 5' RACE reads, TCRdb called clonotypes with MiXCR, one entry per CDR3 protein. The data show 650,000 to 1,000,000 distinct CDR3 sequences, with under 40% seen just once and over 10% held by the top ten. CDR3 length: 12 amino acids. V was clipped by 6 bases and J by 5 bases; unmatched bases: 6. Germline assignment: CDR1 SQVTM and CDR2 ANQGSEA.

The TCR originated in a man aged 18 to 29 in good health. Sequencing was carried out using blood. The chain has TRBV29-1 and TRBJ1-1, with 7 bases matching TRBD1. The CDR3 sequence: CSVTGWETEAFF. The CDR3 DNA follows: TGCAGCGTGACAGGGTGGGAAACTGAAGCTTTCTTT.